One and the same sample provided the 9 T cell receptor beta chains below, sequenced in a study of human T cells and chemical hapten exposure. The time point here: pre-sensitization, week 0. This sample's treatment: therapeutic diphenylcyclopropenone sensitization with weekly scalp DPC. TCRdb re-analysed the RACE reads in MiXCR, keeping a single row per CDR3 protein. The sample comprises about 180,000 distinct CDR3 sequences, around 30% of which are singletons, and just under 3% rests with the top ten. The specimen comprised whole blood, sampled in connection with sensitization to the hapten diphenylcyclopropenone (DPC). These receptors came from a woman aged 25 to 39 with alopecia areata. Some clones in this sample may be carry-over from other donors' samples.

The rearrangement uses TRBV7-3 and TRBJ2-1, with a possible D match to TRBD2 (6 bases). The CDR3 sequence is 17 residues long. V was cut by 2 bases and J by 5 bases, with 19 bases left in between. CDR1 and CDR2 (germline): SGHTA, FQGTGA. As DNA, the CDR3 is TGTGCCAGCAGCTTATACGGCCCGGGGAGGTCGAACAATGAGCAGTTCTTC. This gives the protein CASSLYGPGRSNNEQFF.

This clonotype was seen a single time. V usage is TRBV21-1 and J usage is TRBJ1-1. TRBV21-1 is a pseudogene locus. This CDR3 is built from 12 residues. The CDR3, as DNA: TGTGCCAGCAATGGGGGGAGGACTGAAGCTTTCTTT. This encodes CASNGGRTEAFF.

The chain combines TRBV28 with TRBJ2-3; TRBD2 aligns across 7 bases. The J segment lost 11 bases and the V segment lost 11 bases, leaving 22 bases of the junction unmatched. CDR3 length: 15 amino acids. The germline gives CDR1 MDHEN, CDR2 SYDVKM. CDR3: CASATRGGGVYKQYF. In DNA form, the CDR3 reads TGTGCCTCGGCTACCCGCGGGGGTGGTGTGTATAAGCAGTATTTT.

This clonotype was found a few times. The chain is built from TRBV29-1 and TRBJ1-4; the D gene is possibly TRBD1 (6 bases). V dropped 7 bases and J dropped 7 bases, with 13 bases sitting between them. Per germline, CDR1 SQVTM and CDR2 ANQGSEA. The CDR3 totals 12 residues. The chain's CDR3 is CSAKRGGEKLFF. Here the CDR3 DNA reads TGCAGCGCCAAAAGAGGGGGTGAAAAACTGTTTTTT. Supplemented by reference TRBV29-1 and TRBJ1-4, the full variable domain reads SAVISQKPSRDICQRGTSLTIQCQVDSQVTMMFWYRQQPGQSLTLIATANQGSEATYESGFVIDKFPISRPNLTFSTLTVSNMSPEDSSIYLCSAKRGGEKLFFGSGTQLSVL.

This clonotype was detected a few times. The gene calls are TRBV11-1 and TRBJ2-2; D gene ambiguous. V dropped 4 bases and J dropped 7 bases, with 4 bases sitting between them. This CDR3 is built from 11 residues. In germline, CDR1 is SGHAT, CDR2 FQDESV (reference sequence). CDR3 in DNA: TGTGCCAGCAGCTATGGCGGGGAGCTGTTTTTT. It yields the protein CASSYGGELFF.

This clonotype came up once. The V gene is TRBV7-2, the J gene TRBJ2-3, with TRBD2 matching over 9 bases. CDR3 length equals 17 residues. Germline CDR1 is SGHTA and CDR2 is FQGNSA. After removal of 5 bases from V and 6 bases from J, the junction contained 15 bases not matched to a gene. This chain's CDR3 is CASSPRWSSGSIDTQYF. DNA of the CDR3: TGTGCCAGCAGCCCTAGGTGGAGTAGCGGGAGTATTGATACGCAGTATTTT.

This clonotype showed up just a few times. The chain couples TRBV30 to TRBJ1-2; TRBD1 might be the D (5 bases). Trimming removed 3 bases from V and 4 bases from J, with 18 bases in between. This CDR3 has 15 amino acids. CDR1 and CDR2 from the germline V gene are GTSNPN and SVGIG (reference sequence). The CDR3 nucleotides are TGTGCCTGGAGCATACGCCGAGGGGACGGCTATGGCTACACCTTC. This translates into CAWSIRRGDGYGYTF. The entire variable domain, with the rest obtained from reference TRBV30 and TRBJ1-2, is as follows: SQTIHQWPATLVQPVGSPLSLECTVEGTSNPNLYWYRQAAGRGLQLLFYSVGIGQISSEVPQNLSASRPQDRQFILSSKKLLLSDSGFYLCAWSIRRGDGYGYTFGSGTRLTVV.

This clonotype was seen more than once but under ten times. The gene calls are TRBV18 and TRBJ2-5; 8 positions match TRBD2. The V gene's germline CDR1 is KGHSH and CDR2 LQKENI. This CDR3 has 16 amino acids. The V segment lost 3 bases and the J segment 1 base; nucleotides outside the gene matches: 7. The CDR3 loop reads CASSPFEAGVQETQYF. CDR3 DNA sequence: TGTGCCAGCTCACCCTTCGAAGCGGGGGTCCAAGAGACCCAGTACTTC.

CDR3 sequence reads: CASSPHRPGRETQYF. CDR3 sequence (DNA): TGTGCCAGCAGCCCCCATCGACCGGGACGAGAGACCCAGTACTTC. The chain couples TRBV6-2 or TRBV6-3 to TRBJ2-5; D may correspond to TRBD1 or TRBD2 (5 bases each). V shed 6 bases and J shed 4 bases, with 18 bases lying between them. The V gene's germline CDR1 is MNHEY and CDR2 SVGEGT. The CDR3 covers 15 residues.